This paragraph reports one T cell receptor beta chain. The antigen is not known. These data originate in a study of T cells after yellow fever vaccination. General study results and limits: The secondary response was weaker, and its peak arrived faster, on day 5 versus 15. Most clones from primary vaccination resurfaced after the booster (around 95% CD4, around 89% CD8). Some clonotypes were seen in both the CD4 and the CD8 compartments. These made up a small share and likely arose from convergent recombination.

Germline trimming cut 8 bases from V and 9 bases from J; bases unmatched to any gene: 12. The CDR3 covers 15 residues. 5'RACE template switching added a universal primer site and UMIs to TCR cDNA. TCRdb processed the 5' RACE reads anew with MiXCR; each CDR3 protein has one entry. The data show about 350,000 distinct CDR3 sequences, about 8.3% seen once. This material consisted of PBMCs, taken more than 35 days after the first yellow fever vaccination. The rearrangement links TRBV12-3 or TRBV12-4 to TRBJ2-1; 11 bases agree with TRBD2. The TCR originated in a man between 18 and 35 years old who received the YFV17D yellow fever vaccine. As DNA, the CDR3 is TGTGCCAGCGGGATCGGGACTAGCGGTTTTGGTGAGCAGTTCTTC. Translated, it gives CASGIGTSGFGEQFF.